The source of this T cell receptor (beta chain) is a study of cytomegalovirus exposure and HLA in healthy donors. After removal of 5 bases from V and 3 bases from J, the junction contained 14 bases not matched to a gene. This CDR3 spans 18 amino acids. Germline CDR1 reads LNHDA; CDR2 reads SQIVND (reference sequence). The primer mix had 60 Vbeta and 13 Jbeta primers. Data came from immunoSEQ multiplex PCR; TCRdb stores just in-frame clones and leaves some out. The table shows approximately 120,000 clones, with more than 60% occurring only once. Source material: PBMCs. The source is a man younger than 45 in good health and CMV-seronegative. The V and J genes are TRBV19 and TRBJ1-5; 9 bases match TRBD1. The DNA of the CDR3 is TGTGCCAGTAGTCAATCCCCGGGACAGGGAGGATCCAATCAGCCCCAGCATTTT. Amino acid sequence: CASSQSPGQGGSNQPQHF.